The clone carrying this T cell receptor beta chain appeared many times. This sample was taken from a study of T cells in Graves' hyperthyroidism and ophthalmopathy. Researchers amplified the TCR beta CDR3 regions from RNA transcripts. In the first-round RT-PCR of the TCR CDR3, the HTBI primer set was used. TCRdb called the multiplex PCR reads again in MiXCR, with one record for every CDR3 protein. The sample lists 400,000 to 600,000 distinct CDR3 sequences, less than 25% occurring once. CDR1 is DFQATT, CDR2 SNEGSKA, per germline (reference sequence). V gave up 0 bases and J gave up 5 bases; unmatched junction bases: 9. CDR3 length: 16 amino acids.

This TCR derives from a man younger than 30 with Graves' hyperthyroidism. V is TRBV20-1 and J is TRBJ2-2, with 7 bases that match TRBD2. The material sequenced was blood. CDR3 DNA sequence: TGCAGTGCTAGAGATAGGACTAGAGGGGAAACCGGGGAGCTGTTTTTT. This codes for CSARDRTRGETGELFF.